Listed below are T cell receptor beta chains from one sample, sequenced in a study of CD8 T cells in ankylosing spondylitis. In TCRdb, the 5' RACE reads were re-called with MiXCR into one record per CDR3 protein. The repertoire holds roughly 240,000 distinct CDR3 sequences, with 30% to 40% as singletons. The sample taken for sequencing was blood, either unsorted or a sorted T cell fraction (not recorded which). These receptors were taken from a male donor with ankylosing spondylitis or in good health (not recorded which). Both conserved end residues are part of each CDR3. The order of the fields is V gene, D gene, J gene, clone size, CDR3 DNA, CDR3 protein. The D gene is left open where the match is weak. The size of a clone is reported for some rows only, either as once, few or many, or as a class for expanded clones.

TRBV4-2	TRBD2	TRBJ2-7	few	TGTGCCAGCAGCACCGAGACTAGCGGGGCCTACGAGCAGTACTTC	CASSTETSGAYEQYF
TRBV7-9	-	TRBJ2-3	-	TGTGCCAGCAGTCCCTGGGTTGGGAGCACAGATACGCAGTATTTT	CASSPWVGSTDTQYF
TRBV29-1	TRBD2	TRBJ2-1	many	TGCAGCGTTGGACTAGCGGGAAACAATGAGCAGTTCTTC	CSVGLAGNNEQFF
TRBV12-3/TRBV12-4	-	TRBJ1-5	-	TGTGCCAGCAGTTTTGACCGTAATCAGCCCCAGCATTTT	CASSFDRNQPQHF
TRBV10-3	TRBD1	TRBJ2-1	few	TGTGCCATCAGTGAGCCAAAGGGGGACAGCAACAATGAGCAGTTCTTC	CAISEPKGDSNNEQFF
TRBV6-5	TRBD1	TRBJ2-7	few	TGTGCCAGCAGTTACGAGACAGGGCACTACGAGCAGTACTTC	CASSYETGHYEQYF
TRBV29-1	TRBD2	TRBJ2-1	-	TGCAGCGCCGGGCCCGGACTAGCGGGGGCCCACAATGAGCAGTTCTTC	CSAGPGLAGAHNEQFF
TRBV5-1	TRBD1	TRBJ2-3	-	TGCGCCAGCAGCTTATCGTCCAGGGGGAGCACAGATACGCAGTATTTT	CASSLSSRGSTDTQYF
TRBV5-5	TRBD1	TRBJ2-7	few	TGTGCCAGCAGCTTAACAGGGGGGCCCAGCTCCTACGAGCAGTACTTC	CASSLTGGPSSYEQYF
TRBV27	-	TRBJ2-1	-	TGTGCCAGCAGTTTAGCCGGACAGGAGCAGTTCTTC	CASSLAGQEQFF
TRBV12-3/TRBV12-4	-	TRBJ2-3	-	TGTGCCAGCAGTTCGAACACAGGCACAGATACGCAGTATTTT	CASSSNTGTDTQYF
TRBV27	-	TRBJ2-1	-	TGTGCCAGCACCCTAAGCGGGACAGGACCTAAAAATGAGCAGTTCTTC	CASTLSGTGPKNEQFF
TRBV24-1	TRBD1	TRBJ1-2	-	TGTGCCACCAGTGACCCTGACAGGGGGTTGGGCTACACCTTC	CATSDPDRGLGYTF
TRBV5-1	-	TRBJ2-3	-	TGCGCCAGCAGCTTGGAAATACTCACAGATACGCAGTATTTT	CASSLEILTDTQYF
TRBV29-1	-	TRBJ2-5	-	TGCAGCGTTGACCTCAGATGGAGAGGGTGGCTCAAAGAGACCCAGTACTTC	CSVDLRWRGWLKETQYF
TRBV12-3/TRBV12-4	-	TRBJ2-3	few	TGTGCCAGCAGCCCTACAGGGTTCAAGGGGCAGTATTTT	CASSPTGFKGQYF
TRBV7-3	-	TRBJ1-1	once	TGTGCCAGCAGCTCGGGGGGATATGCTTTCTTT	CASSSGGYAFF
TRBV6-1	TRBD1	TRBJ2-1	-	TGTGCCAGCAGTAAAACAGGGGGTACCGGCAATGAGCAGTTCTTC	CASSKTGGTGNEQFF
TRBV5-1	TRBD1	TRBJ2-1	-	TGCGCCAGCAGCTTGGAGGCAGGGGGCAATGAGCAGTTCTTC	CASSLEAGGNEQFF